The 11 T cell receptor beta chains below all came from one sample that was sequenced in a study of blood T cells in healthy people across ages. Through a sample-barcoded 5' primer and a J-beta primer mix, a second PCR was run for roughly 6 to 11 cycles. TCRdb used MiXCR to reprocess the 5' RACE reads, holding one entry per CDR3 protein. The repertoire holds some 710,000 distinct CDR3 sequences, with about 46% as singletons. The source material was blood. All receptors come from a man aged 80 or over in good health.

The chain combines TRBV6-2 or TRBV6-3 with TRBJ1-1; a weak D match, TRBD1 (5 bases). Trimming took off 2 bases at V and 4 bases at J, with 14 bases between the two ends. The germline V gene encodes CDR1 MNHEY and CDR2 SVGEGT. CDR3 length: 15 residues. CDR3 sequence reads: CASSYGTPPGTEAFF. For the CDR3, the DNA is TGTGCCAGCAGTTACGGGACCCCCCCGGGCACTGAAGCTTTCTTT.

The CDR3 loop reads CASILSGGADTQYF. In nucleotides, the CDR3 is TGTGCCAGCATTCTAAGCGGGGGGGCAGATACGCAGTATTTT. V gene TRBV6-6 combines with J gene TRBJ2-3; 10 positions match TRBD2. The CDR3 extends over 14 amino acids. CDR1 is MNHNY, CDR2 SVGAGI, per germline (reference sequence). V was clipped by 7 bases and J by 4 bases; unmatched bases: 5.

The chain is built from TRBV15 and TRBJ2-3, with 8 bases that match TRBD1. The V gene end was trimmed by 0 bases and the J gene end by 4 bases; junction bases not matched to a gene: 9. The CDR3 totals 17 residues. The germline V gene encodes CDR1 LNHNV and CDR2 YYDKDF (reference sequence). The CDR3 region is CATSRDSYAGGADTQYF. Here the CDR3 DNA reads TGTGCCACCAGCAGAGATTCTTATGCAGGGGGCGCAGATACGCAGTATTTT.

The chain recombines TRBV20-1 with TRBJ2-5, with D possibly matching TRBD2 (6 bases). Per germline, CDR1 DFQATT and CDR2 SNEGSKA (reference sequence). V gave up 6 bases and J gave up 13 bases, with 18 bases separating them. The CDR3 runs 11 residues. This chain's CDR3 is CSAKRVNERYF. CDR3 DNA sequence: TGCAGTGCCAAGCGGGTCAATGAGCGGTACTTC.

This chain connects TRBV7-2 to TRBJ2-7; D not resolved. The DNA matches TRBJ2-5 better at its end, which makes the J call doubtful. Germline V gene data show CDR1 as SGHTA and CDR2 as FQGNSA. CDR3 length: 16 residues. The CDR3 loop reads CASSSSVGPILPTQYF. The CDR3 region has the DNA TGTGCCAGCAGCTCCAGCGTAGGGCCAATTTTGCCGACCCAGTACTTC.

The chain employs TRBV5-1 and TRBJ2-1; possible D gene TRBD1, 6 bases. This CDR3 comprises 14 residues. Germline values: CDR1 SGHRS, CDR2 YFSETQ. V lost 9 bases to trimming and J lost 13 bases, with 26 bases between them. CDR3 bases: TGCGCCACTTCGGAGGCAGGGGCCCAGGAGACCCAGTTCTTC. Translated: CATSEAGAQETQFF.

This clonotype was seen more than once but under ten times. V and J are TRBV7-9 and TRBJ2-1, with TRBD1 identical over 9 bases. The CDR3 loop spans 16 amino acids. The germline V gene has CDR1 SEHNR and CDR2 FQNEAQ (reference sequence). V gave up 3 bases and J gave up 7 bases; unmatched junction bases: 10. The CDR3 loop reads CASSFSTGGIKNEQFF. CDR3 nucleotide sequence: TGTGCCAGCAGCTTCTCGACAGGGGGAATTAAGAATGAGCAGTTCTTC.

The chain uses TRBV20-1 and TRBJ2-5; 7 bases are shared with TRBD2. The J call may be in error: the DNA end matches TRBJ2-4 better. This CDR3 spans 12 amino acids. Germline V gene lookup returns CDR1 DFQATT and CDR2 SNEGSKA (reference sequence). Here the CDR3 DNA reads TGCAGTGCTAGAGAACTAGCGAACATTCAGTACTTC. Residues: CSARELANIQYF.

This clonotype was observed at least ten times. The chain carries TRBV29-1 and TRBJ2-7, with 10 positions matching TRBD2. The V and J ends lost 5 bases and 3 bases, in that order; junction bases with no gene match: 10. The CDR3 runs 15 residues. CDR1 SQVTM and CDR2 ANQGSEA come from the germline V gene. Written as DNA, the CDR3 is TGCAGCGTTCCCGGGACTAGCGACACCCTCTACGAGCAGTACTTC. This gives the protein CSVPGTSDTLYEQYF.

In its sample, this clonotype was seen many times. This sequence joins TRBV5-1 and TRBJ2-7; 7 bases fit TRBD1. The CDR3 has 14 amino acids. Germline V CDR1 and CDR2: SGHRS, YFSETQ. With V trimmed by 4 bases and J by 3 bases, 7 bases remained unmatched. The CDR3 sequence: CASSQTGKFYEQYF. In nucleotides, the CDR3 is TGCGCCAGCAGCCAGACAGGGAAATTCTACGAGCAGTACTTC.

This clonotype was seen ten or more times. Here the CDR3 reads CASSLSRQPQVRTDTQYF. In nucleotides, the CDR3 is TGTGCCAGCAGCTTATCCCGACAGCCTCAAGTGCGCACAGATACGCAGTATTTT. The V and J genes are TRBV7-2 and TRBJ2-3; weak D call: TRBD1 (5 bases). The V end lost 2 bases, the J end lost 1 base, and 19 bases lay between the germline ends. The CDR3 loop spans 18 amino acids. Germline V gene lookup returns CDR1 SGHTA and CDR2 FQGNSA.